These 21 T cell receptor beta chains share one sample of origin, sequenced in a study of blood T cell repertoires in COVID-19. Sequenced by immunoSEQ multiplex PCR; TCRdb stores in-frame clones only, minus some. The sample carries some 290,000 clones, roughly 90% recorded once. What was sequenced was PBMCs or T cells enriched from blood (not recorded which). These receptors were obtained from a woman aged 25 to 39 who had been exposed to COVID-19.

The chain is built from TRBV19 and TRBJ2-1, with 8 bases identical to TRBD1. This CDR3 comprises 15 residues. V lost 5 bases and J lost 4; bases outside the gene matches: 7. Germline CDR1 and CDR2: LNHDA and SQIVND (reference sequence). This CDR3 reads CASSSSDRAYNEQFF. In DNA, the CDR3 is TGTGCCAGTAGTTCTTCGGACAGGGCTTACAATGAGCAGTTCTTC.

The chain uses TRBV15 and TRBJ1-4; 12 bases line up with TRBD1. The CDR3 covers 17 residues. Per germline, CDR1 LNHNV and CDR2 YYDKDF (reference sequence). The junction had 6 bases not matched to a gene; V was cut back by 4 bases and J by 3 bases. The CDR3 here is CATSNRDRGRSNEKLFF. The CDR3 nucleotides read TGTGCCACCAGCAACCGGGACAGGGGGCGATCTAATGAAAAACTGTTTTTT.

J is TRBJ1-2 and V is TRBV6-5; 7 positions match TRBD1. This CDR3 is 13 amino acids long. The trim removed 7 bases at V and 8 bases at J, leaving 10 bases unmatched. Germline CDR1 and CDR2: MNHEY and SVGAGI. The CDR3 DNA is TGTGCCAGCAATAGCCTCACAGGGGACGGCTACACCTTC. Its translation is CASNSLTGDGYTF.

The rearrangement links TRBV6-4 to TRBJ1-1; D uncertain. In germline, CDR1 is MRHNA, CDR2 SNTAGT. CDR3 length: 15 residues. V was trimmed by 2 bases and J by 0 bases, leaving 10 bases between them. In nucleotides, the CDR3 is TGTGCCAGCAGTGACCTTACAGAGCTGAACACTGAAGCTTTCTTT. This gives the protein CASSDLTELNTEAFF.

The J gene is TRBJ2-4, the V gene TRBV6-2 or TRBV6-3, with D unclear. Germline lookup yields CDR1 MNHEY and CDR2 SVGEGT. The CDR3 sequence is 12 residues long. Trimming removed 5 bases at V and 7 bases at J, with 9 bases between. CDR3 region: CASSLSGNIQYF. CDR3 DNA: TGTGCCAGCAGTCTTTCCGGGAACATTCAGTACTTC.

This chain links TRBV7-9 with TRBJ2-5; 7 bases line up with TRBD1. The V gene's germline CDR1 is SEHNR and CDR2 FQNEAQ (reference sequence). The CDR3 length is 14 residues. J gave up 5 bases and V 5 bases, and 8 bases lay outside the gene matches. The CDR3 region is CASSLRQGMETQYF. CDR3 DNA sequence: TGTGCCAGCAGCCTGAGACAGGGAATGGAGACCCAGTACTTC.

The genes are TRBV7-2 and TRBJ1-1; D is unresolved. Trimming stripped 0 bases from V and 4 bases from J, with 6 bases between. The CDR3 is 13 amino acids. CDR1 is SGHTA, CDR2 FQGNSA, per germline. The CDR3: CASSLARGTEAFF. CDR3 nucleotide sequence: TGTGCCAGCAGCTTAGCTCGGGGCACTGAAGCTTTCTTT. The whole variable domain, remainder taken from reference TRBV7-2 and TRBJ1-1, is GAGVSQSPSNKVTEKGKDVELRCDPISGHTALYWYRQSLGQGLEFLIYFQGNSAPDKSGLPSDRFSAERTGGSVSTLTIQRTQQEDSAVYLCASSLARGTEAFFGQGTRLTVV.

The genes are TRBV4-1 and TRBJ1-1; TRBD1 aligns across 12 bases. The V segment lost 3 bases and the J segment 5 bases; nucleotides outside the gene matches: 13. Germline V gives CDR1 MGHRA, CDR2 YSYEKL. The CDR3 spans 18 residues. The CDR3 DNA reads TGCGCCAGCAGCCATCCACCGGGACAGGGGGCGAAGGGGACTGAAGCTTTCTTT. This sequence encodes CASSHPPGQGAKGTEAFF.

This rearrangement joins TRBV4-1 to TRBJ2-1; 11 nucleotides align to TRBD2. This CDR3 region has 16 residues. The V gene's germline CDR1 is MGHRA and CDR2 YSYEKL. Trimming cost V 1 base and J 7 bases; bases outside gene matches: 6. The CDR3 protein is CASSQAASGGLNEQFF. CDR3 sequence (DNA): TGCGCCAGCAGCCAAGCGGCTAGCGGGGGGTTAAATGAGCAGTTCTTC.

CDR3 in DNA: TGTGCCAGCAGCCTCGGGACAGGGGGACCCTACGAGCAGTACTTC. It translates to CASSLGTGGPYEQYF. The chain combines TRBV3-1 (or the pseudogene TRBV3-2) with TRBJ2-7, with 11 positions matching TRBD1. Trimming removed 4 bases from V and 2 bases from J; junction bases left unmatched: 4. Per germline, CDR1 LGHDT and CDR2 YNNKEL (reference sequence). The CDR3 sequence is 15 residues long.

The chain recombines TRBV15 with TRBJ1-5; no firm D call. CDR3 size: 15 residues. Trimming removed 2 bases from V and 0 bases from J, with 8 bases in between. Germline V CDR1 and CDR2: LNHNV, YYDKDF (reference sequence). For the CDR3, the DNA is TGTGCCACCAGCAGAATATTTCGTAGCAATCAGCCCCAGCATTTT. The encoded protein is CATSRIFRSNQPQHF.

In DNA, the CDR3 is TGTGCCAGCAGCCTCCGCAGTGCAACTAATGAAAAACTGTTTTTT. Its translation is CASSLRSATNEKLFF. The chain recombines TRBV9 with TRBJ1-4; D ambiguous. The germline V gene encodes CDR1 SGDLS and CDR2 YYNGEE. CDR3 length: 15 amino acids. V lost 4 bases and J 0 bases, leaving 10 bases between the germline ends.

The rearrangement uses TRBV4-2 and TRBJ1-5; D not certain. Trimming removed 0 bases from V and 6 bases from J, with 12 bases in between. The germline V gene encodes CDR1 LGHNA and CDR2 YNFKEQ. This CDR3 region has 15 residues. CDR3 in amino acids: CASSQDPGGGQPQHF. The CDR3 bases are TGTGCCAGCAGCCAAGACCCAGGAGGAGGTCAGCCCCAGCATTTT.

The chain has TRBV19 and TRBJ2-3; 9 bases are shared with TRBD2. Germline CDR1 is LNHDA and CDR2 is SQIVND (reference sequence). The CDR3 contains 17 residues. V was clipped by 4 bases and J by 2 bases; unmatched bases: 10. DNA for the CDR3: TGTGCCAGTAGTAGGGCGGGGGGGCTCGGAAACACAGATACGCAGTATTTT. Translated, it gives CASSRAGGLGNTDTQYF.

The sample holds one count of this clone. The chain links TRBV5-1 to TRBJ1-2; 9 nucleotides agree with TRBD1. V was pared by 4 bases and J by 6 bases, with 7 bases of the junction left unmatched. The CDR3 is 14 amino acids. Germline CDR1 and CDR2: SGHRS and YFSETQ. CDR3 sequence (DNA): TGCGCCAGCAGCCTAGACAGGGGGTTTCATGGCTACACCTTC. Translation gives CASSLDRGFHGYTF.

The chain has TRBV7-9 and TRBJ1-2; possibly TRBD1 for D (6 bases). This CDR3 region has 17 residues. CDR1 and CDR2 (germline): SEHNR, FQNEAQ (reference sequence). Trimming stripped 5 bases from V and 4 bases from J, with 23 bases between. The CDR3 region has the DNA TGTGCCAGCAGCCTACCGAACCCGGGACAAGTAGGCTATGGCTACACCTTC. Translating it yields CASSLPNPGQVGYGYTF.

This clone was recorded at least ten times. This chain uses TRBV30 with TRBJ1-1; weak D call: TRBD1 (5 bases). The germline V gene encodes CDR1 GTSNPN and CDR2 SVGIG (reference sequence). This CDR3 spans 13 amino acids. V shed 3 bases and J shed 1 base, with 9 bases lying between them. In DNA, the CDR3 is TGTGCCTGGAGCCAGACAGAGAACACTGAAGCTTTCTTT. Translated, it gives CAWSQTENTEAFF. Full variable domain (rest looked up from reference TRBV30 and TRBJ1-1): SQTIHQWPATLVQPVGSPLSLECTVEGTSNPNLYWYRQAAGRGLQLLFYSVGIGQISSEVPQNLSASRPQDRQFILSSKKLLLSDSGFYLCAWSQTENTEAFFGQGTRLTVV.

The V and J genes are TRBV7-2 and TRBJ1-1, with D possibly being TRBD1 (6 bases). The CDR3 loop spans 14 amino acids. Germline V gene data show CDR1 as SGHTA and CDR2 as FQGNSA. V was cut by 5 bases and J by 6 bases, with 16 bases left in between. The CDR3 spells CASSVVTGSAEAFF. The DNA for the CDR3 is TGTGCCAGCAGCGTCGTAACAGGGAGCGCTGAAGCTTTCTTT. Together with reference TRBV7-2 and TRBJ1-1, the CDR3 gives the full variable domain: GAGVSQSPSNKVTEKGKDVELRCDPISGHTALYWYRQSLGQGLEFLIYFQGNSAPDKSGLPSDRFSAERTGGSVSTLTIQRTQQEDSAVYLCASSVVTGSAEAFFGQGTRLTVV.

The chain recombines TRBV2 with TRBJ1-1; no clear D gene. Germline V gene data show CDR1 as SNHLY and CDR2 as FYNNEI. Trimming cost V 1 base and J 1 base, with 4 bases left between them. CDR3 length: 13 residues. This CDR3 reads CASSEGPNTEAFF. Here the CDR3 DNA reads TGTGCCAGCAGTGAAGGGCCGAACACTGAAGCTTTCTTT. Full variable domain (outside the CDR3, taken from reference TRBV2 and TRBJ1-1): EPEVTQTPSHQVTQMGQEVILRCVPISNHLYFYWYRQILGQKVEFLVSFYNNEISEKSEIFDDQFSVERPDGSNFTLKIRSTKLEDSAMYFCASSEGPNTEAFFGQGTRLTVV.

The chain is built from TRBV10-3 and TRBJ2-7; TRBD2 matches at 13 bases. The CDR3 covers 17 residues. J lost 1 base, V lost 7 bases, and 10 bases had no gene match. From germline, CDR1 is ENHRY and CDR2 SYGVKD. The CDR3 here is CAIKDSGLAGISYEQYF. Here the CDR3 DNA reads TGTGCCATCAAGGATTCGGGACTAGCGGGGATATCCTACGAGCAGTACTTC.

This chain joins TRBV4-1 and TRBJ1-6, with TRBD1 identical over 9 bases. CDR1 and CDR2 from the germline V gene are MGHRA and YSYEKL. J lost 9 bases, V lost 0 bases, and 9 bases had no gene match. The CDR3 has 17 residues. DNA for the CDR3: TGCGCCAGCAGCCAAGATCAAAAGGGACAGGGAGGTTCACCCCTCCACTTT. Translation gives CASSQDQKGQGGSPLHF.